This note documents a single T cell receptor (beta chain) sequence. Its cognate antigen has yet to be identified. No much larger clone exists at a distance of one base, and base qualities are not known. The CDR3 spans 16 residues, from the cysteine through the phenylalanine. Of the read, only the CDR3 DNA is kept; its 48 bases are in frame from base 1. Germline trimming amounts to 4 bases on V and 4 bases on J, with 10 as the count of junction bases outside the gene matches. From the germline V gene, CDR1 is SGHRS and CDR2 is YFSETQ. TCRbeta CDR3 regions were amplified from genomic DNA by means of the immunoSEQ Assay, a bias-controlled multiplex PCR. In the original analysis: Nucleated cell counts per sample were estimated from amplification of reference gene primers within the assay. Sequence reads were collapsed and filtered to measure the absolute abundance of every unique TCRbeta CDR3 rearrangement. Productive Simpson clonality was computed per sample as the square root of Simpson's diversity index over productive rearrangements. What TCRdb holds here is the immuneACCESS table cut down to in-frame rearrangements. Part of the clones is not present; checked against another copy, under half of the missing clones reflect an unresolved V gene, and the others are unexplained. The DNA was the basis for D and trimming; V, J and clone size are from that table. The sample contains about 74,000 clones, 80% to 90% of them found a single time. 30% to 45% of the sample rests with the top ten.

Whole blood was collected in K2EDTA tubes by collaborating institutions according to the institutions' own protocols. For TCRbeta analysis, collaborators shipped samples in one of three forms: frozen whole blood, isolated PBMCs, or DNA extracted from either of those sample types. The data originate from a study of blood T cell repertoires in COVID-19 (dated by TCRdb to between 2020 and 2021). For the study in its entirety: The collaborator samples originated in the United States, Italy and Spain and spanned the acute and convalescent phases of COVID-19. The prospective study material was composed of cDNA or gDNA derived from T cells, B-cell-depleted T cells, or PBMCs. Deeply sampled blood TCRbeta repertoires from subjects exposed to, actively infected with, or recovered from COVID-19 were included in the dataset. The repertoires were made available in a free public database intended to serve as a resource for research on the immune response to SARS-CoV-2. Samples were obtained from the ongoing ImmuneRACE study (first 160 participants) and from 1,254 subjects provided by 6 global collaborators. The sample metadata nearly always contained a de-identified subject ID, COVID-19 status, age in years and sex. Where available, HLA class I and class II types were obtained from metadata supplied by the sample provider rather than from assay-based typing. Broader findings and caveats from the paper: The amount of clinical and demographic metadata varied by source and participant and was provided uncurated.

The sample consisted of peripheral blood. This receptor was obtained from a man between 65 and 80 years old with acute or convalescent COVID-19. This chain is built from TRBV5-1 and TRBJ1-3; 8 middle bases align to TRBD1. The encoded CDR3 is CASSPGQASAGNTIYF. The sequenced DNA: TGCGCCAGCAGCCCGGGACAGGCCTCTGCCGGAAACACCATATATTTT.